Detailed here is one TCR beta chain. Original data processing: Counts of nucleated cells, estimated from reference gene primer amplification, were obtained. TCRdb's table, derived via immunoSEQ multiplex PCR, lists solely in-frame clones and lacks some. For V, J and clone size, that table is used; D and trimming come from the DNA. The table lists about 150,000 clones, about 89% of them singletons. The data were taken from a study of blood T cell repertoires in COVID-19. On the study more broadly: Both acute and convalescent COVID-19 samples were obtained from the United States, Italy and Spain. From T cells, B-cell-depleted T cells, or PBMCs came the material, which was cDNA or gDNA.

In germline, CDR1 is SEHNR, CDR2 FQNEAQ (reference sequence). J was trimmed by 11 bases and V by 5 bases; bases with no gene match: 10. This CDR3 is 13 amino acids long. This receptor was identified in a man in his fifties or sixties with acute or convalescent COVID-19. The sequenced sample consisted of peripheral blood. The J gene is TRBJ1-1, the V gene TRBV7-9, with TRBD1 identical over 8 bases. For the CDR3, the DNA is TGTGCCAGCAGCCTGGCCGACAGGGGCGTCGCTTTCTTT. This sequence encodes CASSLADRGVAFF. Complete variable domain (other parts from reference TRBV7-9 and TRBJ1-1): DTGVSQNPRHKITKRGQNVTFRCDPISEHNRLYWYRQTLGQGPEFLTYFQNEAQLEKSRLLSDRFSAERPKGSFSTLEIQRTEQGDSAMYLCASSLADRGVAFFGQGTRLTVV.